Listed here are 17 T cell receptor beta chains from one sample, sequenced in a study of T cell changes during pregnancy in multiple sclerosis. Only in-frame clones appear in the TCRdb table, and some are missing; sequencing was by immunoSEQ multiplex PCR. The sample includes about 51,000 clones, 93% of them seen just once. The material sequenced was peripheral blood, taken in the second trimester of pregnancy. These receptors were obtained from a female donor with multiple sclerosis, enrolled in a pregnancy study.

This chain uses TRBV5-1 with TRBJ1-2; maybe TRBD1 (6 bases). CDR3 length equals 13 residues. V was trimmed by 2 bases and J by 4 bases, leaving 9 bases between them. Germline V gives CDR1 SGHRS, CDR2 YFSETQ. The DNA for the CDR3 is TGCGCCAGCAGCTTAGGGGGTGGCTATGGCTACACCTTC. Its translation is CASSLGGGYGYTF.

V is TRBV4-1 and J is TRBJ1-4; a weak D match, TRBD1 (5 bases). The CDR3 has 14 residues. The V gene lost 2 bases and the J gene lost 3 bases, with 7 bases spanning the gap. Germline CDR1 and CDR2: MGHRA and YSYEKL. CDR3 nucleotides: TGCGCCAGCAGCCAAATGGGGCCTAATGAAAAACTGTTTTTT. Its protein is CASSQMGPNEKLFF.

The J gene is TRBJ2-7, the V gene TRBV2; 10 bases agree with TRBD1. The CDR3 spans 16 residues. CDR1 is SNHLY and CDR2 is FYNNEI in the germline V gene. The V and J ends lost 5 bases and 1 base, in that order; junction bases with no gene match: 8. The DNA of the CDR3 is TGTGCCAGCAGTACCGGGACAGGGGACACTTCCTACGAGCAGTACTTC. Amino acid sequence: CASSTGTGDTSYEQYF.

This clone has more than one count but fewer than ten. The rearrangement uses TRBV7-9 and TRBJ2-7; a possible D gene is TRBD1 (5 bases). The CDR3 is 13 amino acids. In germline, CDR1 is SEHNR, CDR2 FQNEAQ (reference sequence). V was trimmed by 2 bases and J by 3 bases, leaving 8 bases between them. The CDR3 region has the DNA TGTGCCAGCAGCTTACAGGGCGACTACGAGCAGTACTTC. Its translation is CASSLQGDYEQYF.

This chain links TRBV6-4 with TRBJ1-1; 7 bases match TRBD1. Unmatched junction bases numbered 4, after V lost 4 bases and J lost 11 bases. CDR3 size: 11 residues. Germline CDR1 MRHNA, CDR2 SNTAGT. CDR3 amino acids: CASSGAGGAFF. As DNA, the CDR3 is TGTGCCAGCAGTGGGGCAGGGGGGGCTTTCTTT.

The chain links TRBV6-5 to TRBJ2-7; TRBD2 matches at 7 bases. V trimming: 6 bases; J trimming: 6 bases; junction bases outside the gene matches: 11. Germline values: CDR1 MNHEY, CDR2 SVGAGI. There are 14 residues in the CDR3. CDR3 nucleotides: TGTGCCAGCAGCCGCGGCGGGAGATTAGGCGAGCAGTACTTC. Encoded protein: CASSRGGRLGEQYF.

V and J are TRBV30 and TRBJ2-7; maybe TRBD2 (5 bases). Trimming pared 2 bases from V and 1 base from J, leaving 9 bases between. From germline, CDR1 is GTSNPN and CDR2 SVGIG (reference sequence). The CDR3 covers 13 residues. The CDR3 sequence: CAWSLGASYEQYF. The CDR3, as DNA: TGTGCCTGGAGTTTGGGAGCATCCTACGAGCAGTACTTC.

The chain employs TRBV7-9 and TRBJ1-1; possible D gene TRBD1, 6 bases. V lost 7 bases to trimming and J lost 3 bases, with 15 bases between them. CDR1 is SEHNR and CDR2 is FQNEAQ in the germline V gene (reference sequence). The CDR3 has 14 residues. The CDR3 DNA is TGTGCCAGCACCATCCAGGGGCGGGACACTGAAGCTTTCTTT. It specifies CASTIQGRDTEAFF. Based on the CDR3 plus reference TRBV7-9 and TRBJ1-1, the full variable domain is DTGVSQNPRHKITKRGQNVTFRCDPISEHNRLYWYRQTLGQGPEFLTYFQNEAQLEKSRLLSDRFSAERPKGSFSTLEIQRTEQGDSAMYLCASTIQGRDTEAFFGQGTRLTVV.

This clone was counted once. The chain uses TRBV5-6 and TRBJ2-7; 13 bases are a match to TRBD2. Germline V gene sequence: CDR1 SGHDT, CDR2 YYEEEE. This CDR3 is built from 18 residues. The V and J ends lost 3 bases and 0 bases, in that order; junction bases with no gene match: 9. As DNA, the CDR3 is TGTGCCAGCAGCTCACTGGGACTAGCGGGGCCCCTCTCCTACGAGCAGTACTTC. Encoded protein: CASSSLGLAGPLSYEQYF.

The chain couples TRBV4-3 to TRBJ1-3, with D possibly matching TRBD1 (6 bases). Trimming took off 0 bases at V and 4 bases at J, with 13 bases between the two ends. This CDR3 has 16 amino acids. The V gene's germline CDR1 is LGHNA and CDR2 YSLEER. CDR3 residues: CASSQESGAPGNTIYF. In nucleotides, the CDR3 is TGCGCCAGCAGCCAAGAATCAGGGGCGCCAGGAAACACCATATATTTT.

V and J are TRBV6-1 and TRBJ1-2; 8 positions agree with TRBD1. Germline lookup yields CDR1 MNHNS and CDR2 SASEGT. J lost 4 bases, V lost 4 bases, and 14 bases had no gene match. The CDR3 is made up of 17 amino acids. The CDR3 sequence: CASSAFTGQVVGYGYTF. The CDR3 coding sequence is TGTGCCAGCAGTGCATTCACGGGACAGGTGGTTGGCTATGGCTACACCTTC.

The chain couples TRBV19 to TRBJ2-7; D is unclear. V lost 5 bases to trimming and J lost 3 bases, with 5 bases between them. The germline CDR1 and CDR2 sequences are LNHDA and SQIVND (reference sequence). The CDR3 is 11 residues long. CDR3 loop: CASSSGYEQYF. The DNA for the CDR3 is TGTGCCAGTAGTTCGGGCTACGAGCAGTACTTC.

Written as DNA, the CDR3 is TGTGCCATCAGTGAAGCTAGCGGAGTCTACGAGCAGTACTTC. This sequence encodes CAISEASGVYEQYF. The rearrangement links TRBV10-3 to TRBJ2-7, with 7 bases identical to TRBD2. V gave up 3 bases and J gave up 3 bases; unmatched junction bases: 5. Per germline, CDR1 ENHRY and CDR2 SYGVKD. The CDR3 has 14 amino acids.

The J gene is TRBJ2-7, the V gene TRBV19, with 12 bases aligning to TRBD2. V shed 3 bases, J shed 4 bases, and the junction held 4 bases outside the gene matches. CDR1 LNHDA and CDR2 SQIVND come from the germline V gene (reference sequence). CDR3 length: 15 residues. CDR3 sequence reads: CASSMTSGRQYEQYF. The CDR3 DNA reads TGTGCCAGTAGTATGACTAGCGGGAGACAGTACGAGCAGTACTTC.

The chain links TRBV5-8 to TRBJ2-7; 7 bases align to TRBD2. Germline V CDR1 and CDR2: SGHTS, YDEGEE. Unmatched junction bases numbered 5, after V lost 0 bases and J lost 2 bases. The CDR3 spans 15 residues. In nucleotides, the CDR3 is TGTGCCAGCAGCTTGGGGGGGGGTTTCCCCTACGAGCAGTACTTC. Protein: CASSLGGGFPYEQYF. Looking up the rest from reference TRBV5-8 and TRBJ2-7 gives the full variable domain: EAGVTQSPTHLIKTRGQQATLRCSPISGHTSVYWYQQALGLGLQFLLWYDEGEERNRGNFPPRFSGRQFPNYSSELNVNALELEDSALYLCASSLGGGFPYEQYFGPGTRLTVT.

V and J are TRBV9 and TRBJ2-7, with 7 positions matching TRBD2. This CDR3 has 14 residues. The germline CDR1 and CDR2 sequences are SGDLS and YYNGEE. The junction had 3 bases not matched to a gene; V was cut back by 3 bases and J by 0 bases. The CDR3 DNA reads TGTGCCAGCAGCGCTGGGGACTACTCCTACGAGCAGTACTTC. Translation gives CASSAGDYSYEQYF.

V is TRBV7-8 and J is TRBJ2-7; 11 nucleotides agree with TRBD2. CDR3 length: 17 residues. V trimming: 0 bases; J trimming: 2 bases; junction bases outside the gene matches: 6. Germline values: CDR1 SGHVS, CDR2 FQNEAQ. CDR3 sequence reads: CASSLAIGTSGAYEQYF. The CDR3 DNA sequence: TGTGCCAGCAGCTTAGCGATTGGGACTAGCGGAGCCTACGAGCAGTACTTC.